This TCR beta chain is from a study of blood T cells in healthy people across ages. Trimming removed 3 bases at V and 4 bases at J, with 12 bases between. The CDR3 extends over 15 amino acids. Germline CDR1 reads SEHNR; CDR2 reads FQNEAQ (reference sequence). Primers used in a second PCR of roughly 6 to 11 cycles were a sample-barcoded 5' primer and a J-beta primer mix. TCRdb reprocessed the 5' RACE reads with MiXCR, giving one entry per CDR3 protein. Among around 670,000 distinct CDR3 sequences listed, under 30% were seen once. This clonotype has a handful of counts. This chain uses TRBV7-9 with TRBJ1-4, with a tentative D call TRBD1 (5 bases). The receptor was isolated from a woman aged 80 or over in good health. The sequenced sample consisted of blood. CDR3 loop: CASSLPTGGNEKLFF. The CDR3 DNA follows: TGTGCCAGCAGCTTGCCTACAGGAGGTAATGAAAAACTGTTTTTT.